This T cell receptor (beta chain) was retrieved from a study of control samples from healthy donors and cancer patients. Some clones are missing from TCRdb's copy, which holds only in-frame ones; the method was immunoSEQ multiplex PCR. The profile shows around 170,000 clones, roughly 92% of them singletons. CDR1 is KGHSH, CDR2 LQKENI, per germline. This CDR3 contains 15 residues. Trimming removed 3 bases from V and 3 bases from J; junction bases left unmatched: 5. The clonotype was recovered from a man aged 25-40 years in good health. The sample was blood. The chain has TRBV18 and TRBJ1-5; TRBD1 matches 7 bases. The CDR3, as DNA: TGTGCCAGCTCACCGGTGGGACAGTTCAATCAGCCCCAGCATTTT. Protein product: CASSPVGQFNQPQHF.